The 20 T cell receptor beta chains below were found in one sample sequenced in a study of blood T cell repertoires in COVID-19. The protocol was immunoSEQ multiplex PCR, while the TCRdb copy is restricted to in-frame clones and leaves out a portion. This table has about 140,000 clones, approximately 78% appearing once. Source material: peripheral blood. These TCRs come from an elderly woman with acute or convalescent COVID-19.

The J gene is TRBJ2-7, the V gene TRBV7-2, with 12 bases aligning to TRBD2. The germline CDR1 and CDR2 sequences are SGHTA and FQGNSA. With 5 bases clipped from V and 3 bases from J, the junction kept 8 bases outside the gene matches. This CDR3 spans 16 amino acids. In nucleotides, the CDR3 is TGTGCCAGCAGCCTCACTTCGGGACTAGCGGGCTACGAGCAGTACTTC. Translation gives CASSLTSGLAGYEQYF. The full variable domain, with the rest looked up from reference TRBV7-2 and TRBJ2-7, is GAGVSQSPSNKVTEKGKDVELRCDPISGHTALYWYRQSLGQGLEFLIYFQGNSAPDKSGLPSDRFSAERTGGSVSTLTIQRTQQEDSAVYLCASSLTSGLAGYEQYFGPGTRLTVT.

This clone showed up just a few times. The V gene is TRBV28, the J gene TRBJ1-1; a weak D match, TRBD1 (5 bases). Germline CDR1 is MDHEN and CDR2 is SYDVKM. The CDR3 covers 16 residues. Trimming removed 4 bases at V and 1 base at J, with 16 bases between. CDR3 in amino acids: CASSSKDNLKNTEAFF. CDR3 bases: TGTGCCAGCAGTTCCAAGGACAACCTTAAGAACACTGAAGCTTTCTTT.

This sequence joins TRBV15 and TRBJ2-7; 8 nucleotides match TRBD2. This CDR3 comprises 16 residues. Germline CDR1 LNHNV, CDR2 YYDKDF (reference sequence). Trimming at V came to 0 bases and at J to 10 bases, leaving 14 bases not matched to a gene. CDR3 residues: CATSRDFGATSVLQYF. The CDR3 nucleotides read TGTGCCACCAGCAGAGATTTTGGTGCGACTAGCGTACTACAGTACTTC.

The DNA for the CDR3 is TGTGCCAGCAGAACAGGGGCGAACTACAATGAGCAGTTCTTC. Translating it yields CASRTGANYNEQFF. The V gene is TRBV6-5, the J gene TRBJ2-1, with TRBD1 matching over 7 bases. Germline CDR1 is MNHEY and CDR2 is SVGAGI. The trim removed 6 bases at V and 3 bases at J, leaving 5 bases unmatched. The CDR3 has 14 amino acids.

This chain links TRBV28 with TRBJ2-7, with 8 bases aligning to TRBD2. Per the germline V gene, CDR1 is MDHEN and CDR2 is SYDVKM. The CDR3 has 14 amino acids. With V trimmed by 7 bases and J by 3 bases, 8 bases remained unmatched. CDR3 sequence: CASNRGRGDYEQYF. The CDR3, as DNA: TGTGCCAGCAACAGAGGGCGGGGGGACTACGAGCAGTACTTC.

The sample holds one count of this clone. The chain recombines TRBV19 with TRBJ2-1, with D possibly matching TRBD2 (6 bases). Trimming cost V 6 bases and J 6 bases, with 12 bases left between them. Germline CDR1 and CDR2: LNHDA and SQIVND (reference sequence). The CDR3 spans 13 residues. CDR3 amino acids: CASSKLASNEQFF. DNA for the CDR3: TGTGCCAGTAGCAAACTAGCCTCCAATGAGCAGTTCTTC. Based on the CDR3 plus reference TRBV19 and TRBJ2-1, the full variable domain is DGGITQSPKYLFRKEGQNVTLSCEQNLNHDAMYWYRQDPGQGLRLIYYSQIVNDFQKGDIAEGYSVSREKKESFPLTVTSAQKNPTAFYLCASSKLASNEQFFGPGTRLTVL.

V gene TRBV28 combines with J gene TRBJ1-2; D may be TRBD1 (5 bases). The length of the CDR3 is 13 residues. Trimming left V 8 bases short and J 6 bases short, with 16 bases between. The germline gives CDR1 MDHEN, CDR2 SYDVKM. The CDR3 nucleotides read TGTGCCAGCTATAACTCTCGGGGGGATGGCTACACCTTC. Translating gives CASYNSRGDGYTF.

The chain recombines TRBV10-2 with TRBJ1-1; the D is unclear. From germline, CDR1 is WSHSY and CDR2 SAAADI. With 3 bases removed from V and 6 bases from J, the gap between germline ends came to 14 bases. The CDR3 extends over 14 amino acids. The CDR3 DNA sequence: TGCGCCAGCAGTGAAGTGAGTATCGGTTCTGAAGCTTTCTTT. Its protein is CASSEVSIGSEAFF.

This chain uses TRBV28 with TRBJ2-2; TRBD1 agrees at 11 bases. Germline values: CDR1 MDHEN, CDR2 SYDVKM. Unmatched junction bases numbered 6, after V lost 6 bases and J lost 6 bases. The CDR3 consists of 15 residues. The CDR3 is CASSPPGQGAGELFF. The DNA of the CDR3 is TGTGCCAGCAGCCCTCCGGGACAGGGGGCCGGGGAGCTGTTTTTT.

This chain joins TRBV27 and TRBJ1-4, with no clear D. The V gene lost 4 bases and the J gene lost 0 bases, with 9 bases spanning the gap. Germline V gives CDR1 MNHEY, CDR2 SMNVEV (reference sequence). CDR3 length: 15 amino acids. The CDR3 is CASSWAGSTNEKLFF. The DNA of the CDR3 is TGTGCCAGCAGTTGGGCAGGTTCAACTAATGAAAAACTGTTTTTT.

This clone has more than one count but fewer than ten. The V gene is TRBV27, the J gene TRBJ1-2, with D unclear. CDR3 length: 12 amino acids. Germline V lookup: CDR1 MNHEY, CDR2 SMNVEV (reference sequence). Trimming shortened V by 4 bases and J by 5 bases, and 8 bases separated the two germline ends. CDR3 protein: CASSSGGYGYTF. Here the CDR3 DNA reads TGTGCCAGCAGTTCCGGAGGGTATGGCTACACCTTC.

The chain uses TRBV7-9 and TRBJ1-1; TRBD1 aligns across 8 bases. The CDR3 spans 15 residues. The germline gives CDR1 SEHNR, CDR2 FQNEAQ (reference sequence). Germline trimming cut 5 bases from V and 3 bases from J; bases unmatched to any gene: 8. DNA for the CDR3: TGTGCCAGCAGCACGCGACAGGGGTTGCACACTGAAGCTTTCTTT. This gives the protein CASSTRQGLHTEAFF.

This clone has only a few counts. This chain links TRBV3-1 (or the pseudogene TRBV3-2) with TRBJ2-7, with TRBD2 matching 7 bases. J gave up 5 bases and V 3 bases, and 10 bases lay outside the gene matches. The germline CDR1 and CDR2 sequences are LGHDT and YNNKEL (reference sequence). This CDR3 spans 15 amino acids. This CDR3 reads CASSHFSGKGHEQYF. DNA for the CDR3: TGTGCCAGCAGCCATTTCAGCGGGAAGGGTCACGAGCAGTACTTC.

The chain recombines TRBV27 with TRBJ2-7, with 9 bases matching TRBD2. Germline CDR1 and CDR2: MNHEY and SMNVEV (reference sequence). The length of the CDR3 is 13 residues. After removal of 2 bases from V and 10 bases from J, the junction contained 6 bases not matched to a gene. CDR3 sequence: CASSLAGGPFQYF. Written as DNA, the CDR3 is TGTGCCAGCAGTTTAGCGGGGGGGCCGTTTCAGTACTTC.

The chain has TRBV7-9 and TRBJ2-3; TRBD2 might be the D (6 bases). The germline CDR1 and CDR2 sequences are SEHNR and FQNEAQ (reference sequence). V was clipped by 3 bases and J by 6 bases, with 7 bases between them. This CDR3 contains 12 residues. CDR3: CASSFGGDTQYF. CDR3 sequence (DNA): TGTGCCAGCAGCTTCGGAGGGGATACGCAGTATTTT.

The CDR3 DNA reads TGCGCCAGCAGCTGGGACACTTCCTACGAGCAGTACTTC. It encodes CASSWDTSYEQYF. The chain couples TRBV5-1 to TRBJ2-7; possibly TRBD1 for D (6 bases). Germline V gives CDR1 SGHRS, CDR2 YFSETQ. V dropped 3 bases and J dropped 1 base, with 8 bases sitting between them. This CDR3 spans 13 amino acids.

V usage is TRBV28 and J usage is TRBJ2-1; TRBD1 agrees at 8 bases. J lost 6 bases, V lost 3 bases, and 10 bases had no gene match. The CDR3 extends over 16 amino acids. CDR1 is MDHEN and CDR2 is SYDVKM in the germline V gene. CDR3 sequence (DNA): TGTGCCAGCAGTTTGGGTGGGACAGGCTTCGCCAATGAGCAGTTCTTC. This codes for CASSLGGTGFANEQFF.

The V and J genes are TRBV24-1 and TRBJ2-3; the match to TRBD1 covers 11 bases. Trimming at V came to 4 bases and at J to 4 bases, leaving 3 bases not matched to a gene. Germline V gives CDR1 KGHDR, CDR2 SFDVKD. This CDR3 contains 15 residues. For the CDR3, the DNA is TGTGCCACCAGTGACCCGGGACAGGGGGCAGATACGCAGTATTTT. It encodes CATSDPGQGADTQYF.

The chain has TRBV3-1 (or the pseudogene TRBV3-2) and TRBJ2-5; the D is unclear. The germline V gene has CDR1 LGHDT and CDR2 YNNKEL (reference sequence). V lost 1 base, J lost 2 bases, and 8 bases lay in between. The CDR3 spans 14 residues. Here the CDR3 DNA reads TGTGCCAGCAGCCAAGCAGATATACAAGAGACCCAGTACTTC. Translated: CASSQADIQETQYF.

This chain joins TRBV7-8 and TRBJ2-7; a weak D match, TRBD2 (5 bases). From germline, CDR1 is SGHVS and CDR2 FQNEAQ. This CDR3 is built from 13 residues. V dropped 6 bases and J dropped 2 bases, with 11 bases sitting between them. Here the CDR3 reads CASSGRSPYEQYF. The CDR3, as DNA: TGTGCCAGCAGTGGGAGATCTCCCTACGAGCAGTACTTC.